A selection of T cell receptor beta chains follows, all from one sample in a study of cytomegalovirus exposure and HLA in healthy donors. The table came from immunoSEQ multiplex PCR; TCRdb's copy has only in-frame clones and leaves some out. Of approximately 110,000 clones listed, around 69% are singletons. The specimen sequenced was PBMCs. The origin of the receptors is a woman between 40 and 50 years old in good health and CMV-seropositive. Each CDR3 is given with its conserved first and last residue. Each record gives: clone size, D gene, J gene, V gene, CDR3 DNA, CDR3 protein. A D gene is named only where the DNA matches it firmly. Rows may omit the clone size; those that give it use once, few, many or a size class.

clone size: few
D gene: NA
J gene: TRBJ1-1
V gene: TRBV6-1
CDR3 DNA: TGTGCCAGCAGTGTTGGACAGATGAACACTGAAGCTTTCTTT
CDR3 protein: CASSVGQMNTEAFF

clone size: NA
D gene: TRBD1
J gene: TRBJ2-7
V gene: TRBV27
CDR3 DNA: TGTGCCAGCTCCCGGGACAGGATCTCCTACGAGCAGTACTTC
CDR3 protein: CASSRDRISYEQYF

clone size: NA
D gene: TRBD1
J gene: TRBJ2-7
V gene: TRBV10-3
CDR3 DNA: TGTGCCATCAGGGGACAGGGGGCAGCCTACGAGCAGTACTTC
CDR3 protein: CAIRGQGAAYEQYF

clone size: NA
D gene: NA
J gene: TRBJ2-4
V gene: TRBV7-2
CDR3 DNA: TGTGCCAGCAGCTTATCCCTAGCCAAAAACATTCAGTACTTC
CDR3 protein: CASSLSLAKNIQYF

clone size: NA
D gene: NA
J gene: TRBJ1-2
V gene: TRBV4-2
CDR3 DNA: TGTGCCAGCAGCCAAGATCGATCAGGGATTATCGATGGCTACACCTTC
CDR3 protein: CASSQDRSGIIDGYTF

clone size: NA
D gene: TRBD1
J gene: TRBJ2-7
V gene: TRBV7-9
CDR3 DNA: TGTGCCAGCAGCCCATTGTCGGGACAGGGTAGCCACGAGCAGTACTTC
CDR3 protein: CASSPLSGQGSHEQYF

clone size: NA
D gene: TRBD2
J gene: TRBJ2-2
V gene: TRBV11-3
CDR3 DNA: TGTGCCAGCAGCCGTTGGACTAGCGGGGATACGAACACCGGGGAGCTGTTTTTT
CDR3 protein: CASSRWTSGDTNTGELFF

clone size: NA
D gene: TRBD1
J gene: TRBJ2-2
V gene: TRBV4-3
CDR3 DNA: TGCGCCAGCAGTCCTGACAGGGGGAACACCGGGGAGCTGTTTTTT
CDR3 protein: CASSPDRGNTGELFF

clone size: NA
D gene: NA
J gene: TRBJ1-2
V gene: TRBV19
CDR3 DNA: TGTGCCAGTAGTTACGGAGAGGGAACCTATGGCTACACCTTC
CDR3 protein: CASSYGEGTYGYTF

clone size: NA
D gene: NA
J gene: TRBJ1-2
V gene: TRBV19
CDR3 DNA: TGTGCCAGTAGGGCGCAGGGGCGCGGCTACACCTTC
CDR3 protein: CASRAQGRGYTF

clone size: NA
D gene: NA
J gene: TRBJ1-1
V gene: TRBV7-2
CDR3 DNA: TGTGCCAGCAGCTTAGGACTGGGGAACACTGAAGCTTTCTTT
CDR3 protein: CASSLGLGNTEAFF

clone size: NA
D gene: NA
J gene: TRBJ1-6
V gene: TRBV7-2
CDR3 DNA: TGTGCCAGCAGCTTAGCCCGAGCCTATAATTCACCCCTCCACTTT
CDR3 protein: CASSLARAYNSPLHF

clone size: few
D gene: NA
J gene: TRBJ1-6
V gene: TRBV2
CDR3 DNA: TGTGCCAGCAGTTTGGACACGATGTCCTATAATTCACCCCTCCACTTT
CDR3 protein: CASSLDTMSYNSPLHF

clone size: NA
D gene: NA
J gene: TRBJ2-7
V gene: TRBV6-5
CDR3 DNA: TGTGCCAGCAGACCCCAGGGGGGCGAGCAGTACTTC
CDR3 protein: CASRPQGGEQYF

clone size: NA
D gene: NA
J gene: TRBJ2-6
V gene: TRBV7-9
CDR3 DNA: TGTGCCAGCAGCGACAGGAGAAGCTCTGGGGCCAACGTCCTGACTTTC
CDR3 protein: CASSDRRSSGANVLTF

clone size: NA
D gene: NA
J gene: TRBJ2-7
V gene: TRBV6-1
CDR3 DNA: TGTGCCAGCAGTGATTCGGGGAGCTCCTACGAGCAGTACTTC
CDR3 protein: CASSDSGSSYEQYF

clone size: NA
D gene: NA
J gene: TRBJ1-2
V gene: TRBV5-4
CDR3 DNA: TGTGCCAGCAGCTCCGGACAGAGGGGCTATGGCTACACCTTC
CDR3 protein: CASSSGQRGYGYTF

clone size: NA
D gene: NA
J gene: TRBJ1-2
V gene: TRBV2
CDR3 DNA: TGTGCCAGCAGTGAAGTTCAGGGGAGTCACCACTATGGCTACACCTTC
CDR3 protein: CASSEVQGSHHYGYTF

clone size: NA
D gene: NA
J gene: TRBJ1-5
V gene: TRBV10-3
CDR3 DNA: TGTGCCATCAGTCACTCTGACAAGCACAATCAGCCCCAGCATTTT
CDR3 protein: CAISHSDKHNQPQHF

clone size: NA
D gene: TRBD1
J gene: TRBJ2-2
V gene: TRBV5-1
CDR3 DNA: TGCGCCAGCAGCTCCGGGACAGGGGTCGTCGGGGAGCTGTTTTTT
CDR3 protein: CASSSGTGVVGELFF

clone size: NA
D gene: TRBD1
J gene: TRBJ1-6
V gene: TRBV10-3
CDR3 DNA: TGTGCCATCAGCGAGACAGGGGGCGACTCACCCCTCCACTTT
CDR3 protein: CAISETGGDSPLHF

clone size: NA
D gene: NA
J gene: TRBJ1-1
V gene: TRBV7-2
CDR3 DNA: TGTGCCAGCAGCGCGACAGGCGGCGCTGAAGCTTTCTTT
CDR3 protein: CASSATGGAEAFF

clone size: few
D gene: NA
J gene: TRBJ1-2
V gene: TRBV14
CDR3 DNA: TGTGCCAGCAGCCAAGTGGCAGGGCAAGGCTACACCTTC
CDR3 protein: CASSQVAGQGYTF

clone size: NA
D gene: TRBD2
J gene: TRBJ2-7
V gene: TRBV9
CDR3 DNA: TGTGCCAGCAGCGTAGCTTATGGGGGGGGCTACGAGCAGTACTTC
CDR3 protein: CASSVAYGGGYEQYF

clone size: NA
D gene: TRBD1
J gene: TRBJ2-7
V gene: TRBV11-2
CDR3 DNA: TGTGCCAGCAGCAAACAGGGGGTCCCCGACTCCGAGCAGTACTTC
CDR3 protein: CASSKQGVPDSEQYF

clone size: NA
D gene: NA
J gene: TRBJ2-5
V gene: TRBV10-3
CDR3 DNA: TGTGCCATCAGAGGGGACCAAGAGACCCAGTACTTC
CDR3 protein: CAIRGDQETQYF

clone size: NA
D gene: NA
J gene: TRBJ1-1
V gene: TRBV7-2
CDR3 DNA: TGTGCCAGCAGTTTCAGGGGTGGCACTGAAGCTTTCTTT
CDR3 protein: CASSFRGGTEAFF

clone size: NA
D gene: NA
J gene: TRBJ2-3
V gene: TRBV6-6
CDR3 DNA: TGTGCCAGCAGTTCCGACAGAGATACGCAGTATTTT
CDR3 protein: CASSSDRDTQYF

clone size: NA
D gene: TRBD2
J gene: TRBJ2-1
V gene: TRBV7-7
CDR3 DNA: TGTGCCAGCAGCTCGGAAGTAGCGGGGGGCGATGAGCAGTTCTTC
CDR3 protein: CASSSEVAGGDEQFF

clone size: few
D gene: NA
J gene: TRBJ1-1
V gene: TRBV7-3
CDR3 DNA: TGTGCCAGCAGCCCCCAGGGGAACACTGAAGCTTTCTTT
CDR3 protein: CASSPQGNTEAFF

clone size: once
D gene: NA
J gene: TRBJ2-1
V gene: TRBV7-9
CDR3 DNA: TGTGCCAGCAGCTTAGCGGGGGGTTTGGATGAGCAGTTCTTC
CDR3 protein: CASSLAGGLDEQFF

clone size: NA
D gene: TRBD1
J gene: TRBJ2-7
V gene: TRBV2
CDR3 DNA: TGTGCCAGCAGCCACATAGGCAGGGGGCAATACGAGCAGTACTTC
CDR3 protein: CASSHIGRGQYEQYF

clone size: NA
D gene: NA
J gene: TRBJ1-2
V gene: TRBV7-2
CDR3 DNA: TGTGCCAGCAGCTTATCTCCCAGTCTAGTACGAAGCTACACCTTC
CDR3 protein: CASSLSPSLVRSYTF

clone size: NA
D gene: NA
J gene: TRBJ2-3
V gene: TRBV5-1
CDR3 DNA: TGCGCCAGCAGCCGGGAATCTAGCACAGATACGCAGTATTTT
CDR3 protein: CASSRESSTDTQYF

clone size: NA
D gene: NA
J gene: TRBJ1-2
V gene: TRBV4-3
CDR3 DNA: TGCGCCAGCAGCCAAGATCTCGGGGTTCATGGCTACACCTTC
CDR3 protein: CASSQDLGVHGYTF

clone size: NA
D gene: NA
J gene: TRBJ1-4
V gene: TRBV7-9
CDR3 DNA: TGTGCCAGCAGCTTAGGGTCGGGAGAAAATGAAAAACTGTTTTTT
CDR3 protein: CASSLGSGENEKLFF

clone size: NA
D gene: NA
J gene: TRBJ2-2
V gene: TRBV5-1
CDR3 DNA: TGCGCCAGCAGCCGGACCAACACGGGGTCGAACACCGGGGAGCTGTTTTTT
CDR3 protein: CASSRTNTGSNTGELFF

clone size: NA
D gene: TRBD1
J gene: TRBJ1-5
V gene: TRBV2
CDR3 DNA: TGTGCCAGCAGTGGGGACAGGGGGCTTCAGCCCCAGCATTTT
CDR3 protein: CASSGDRGLQPQHF

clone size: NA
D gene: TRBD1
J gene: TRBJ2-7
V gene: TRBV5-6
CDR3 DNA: TGTGCCAGCAGCTTGAATTTGGGACAGAACTTTCCCACAGGCCACGAGCAGTACTTC
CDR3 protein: CASSLNLGQNFPTGHEQYF

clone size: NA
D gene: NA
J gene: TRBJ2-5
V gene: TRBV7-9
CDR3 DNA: TGTGCCAGCAGCTTAGTAGTACAAGAGACCCAGTACTTC
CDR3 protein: CASSLVVQETQYF

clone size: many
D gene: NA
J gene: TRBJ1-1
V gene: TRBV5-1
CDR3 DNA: TGCGCCAGCAGCCGTCGCCGAGGACCGAGGGAAAACACTGAAGCTTTCTTT
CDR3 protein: CASSRRRGPRENTEAFF

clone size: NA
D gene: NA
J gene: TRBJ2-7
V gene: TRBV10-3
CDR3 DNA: TGTGCCATCAGTGAACAGAAAAACGAGCAGTACTTC
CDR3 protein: CAISEQKNEQYF

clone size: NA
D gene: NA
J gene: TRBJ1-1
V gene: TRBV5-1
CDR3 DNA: TGCGCCAGCATTGACAGCTCAAACGTGGCTTTCTTT
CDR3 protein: CASIDSSNVAFF

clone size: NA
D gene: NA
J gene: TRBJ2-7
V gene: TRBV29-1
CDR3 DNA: TGCAGCGTTGTACAGGGAGAGGGGAGTGTGCAGTACTTC
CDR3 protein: CSVVQGEGSVQYF

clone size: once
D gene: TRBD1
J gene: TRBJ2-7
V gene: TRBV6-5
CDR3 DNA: TGTGCCAGCAGTCTTCGGACAGGGATTTACTACGAGCAGTACTTC
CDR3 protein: CASSLRTGIYYEQYF

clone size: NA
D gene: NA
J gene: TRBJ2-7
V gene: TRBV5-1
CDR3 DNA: TGCGCCAGCAGCTTGGACAGCCTGGGTTCCGACGAGCAGTACTTC
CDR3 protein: CASSLDSLGSDEQYF

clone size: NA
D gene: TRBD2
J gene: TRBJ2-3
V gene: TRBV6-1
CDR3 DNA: TGTGCCAGCAGTGACCCAGCGGGGGGGCGGGCAGATACGCAGTATTTT
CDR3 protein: CASSDPAGGRADTQYF

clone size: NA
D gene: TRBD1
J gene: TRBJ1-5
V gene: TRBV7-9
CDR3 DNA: TGTGCCAGCAGCCCAAAACAGGGGCAGCCCCAGCATTTT
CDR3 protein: CASSPKQGQPQHF

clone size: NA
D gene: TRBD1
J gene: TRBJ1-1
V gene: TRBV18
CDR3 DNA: TGTGCCAGCTCACTATGGACAGGGGGAAACACTGAAGCTTTCTTT
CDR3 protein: CASSLWTGGNTEAFF

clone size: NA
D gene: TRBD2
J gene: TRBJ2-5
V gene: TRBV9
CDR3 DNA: TGTGCCAGCAGCGTAGCGGCGGGGGGGCAGGAGACCCAGTACTTC
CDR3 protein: CASSVAAGGQETQYF

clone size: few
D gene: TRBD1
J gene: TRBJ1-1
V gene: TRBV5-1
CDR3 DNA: TGCGCCAGCAGCCGACAGGGGAGTGCGCGGGGGACTGAAGCTTTCTTT
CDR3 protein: CASSRQGSARGTEAFF

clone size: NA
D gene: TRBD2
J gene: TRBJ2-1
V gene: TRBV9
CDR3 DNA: TGTGCCAGCAGCGTGGGCGGGGGGGCCCATGAGCAGTTCTTC
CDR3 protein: CASSVGGGAHEQFF

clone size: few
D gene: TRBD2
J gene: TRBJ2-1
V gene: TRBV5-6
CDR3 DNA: TGTGCCAGCACCAGACTAGCGGGGTCCAATGAGCAGTTCTTC
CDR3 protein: CASTRLAGSNEQFF

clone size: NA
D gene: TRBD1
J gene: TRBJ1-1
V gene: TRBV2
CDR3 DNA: TGTGCCAGCAGAGCCCGAGGGACAGCTACTGAAGCTTTCTTT
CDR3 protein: CASRARGTATEAFF